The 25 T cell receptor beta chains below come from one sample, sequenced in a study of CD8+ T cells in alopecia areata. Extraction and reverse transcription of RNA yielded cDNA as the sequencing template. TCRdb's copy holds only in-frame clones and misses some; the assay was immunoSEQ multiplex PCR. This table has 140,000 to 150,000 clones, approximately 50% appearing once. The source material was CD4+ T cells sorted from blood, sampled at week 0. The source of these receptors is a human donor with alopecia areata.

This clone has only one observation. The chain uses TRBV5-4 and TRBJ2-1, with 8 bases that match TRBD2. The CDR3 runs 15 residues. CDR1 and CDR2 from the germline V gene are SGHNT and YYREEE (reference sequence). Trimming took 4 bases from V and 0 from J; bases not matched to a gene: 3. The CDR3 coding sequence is TGTGCCAGCAGCCGTAGCGGGAACTCCTACAATGAGCAGTTCTTC. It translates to CASSRSGNSYNEQFF.

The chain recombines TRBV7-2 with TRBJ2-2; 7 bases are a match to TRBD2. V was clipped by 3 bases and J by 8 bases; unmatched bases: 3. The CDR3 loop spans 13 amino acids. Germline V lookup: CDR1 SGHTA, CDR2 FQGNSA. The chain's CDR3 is CASSLRREGELFF. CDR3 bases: TGTGCCAGCAGCTTGAGGCGGGAGGGGGAGCTGTTTTTT.

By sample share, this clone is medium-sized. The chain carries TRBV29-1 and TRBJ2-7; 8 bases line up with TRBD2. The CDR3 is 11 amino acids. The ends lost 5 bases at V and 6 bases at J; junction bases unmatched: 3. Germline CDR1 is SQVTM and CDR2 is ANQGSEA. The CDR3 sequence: CSVKAGVEQYF. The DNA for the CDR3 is TGCAGCGTTAAAGCGGGGGTCGAGCAGTACTTC.

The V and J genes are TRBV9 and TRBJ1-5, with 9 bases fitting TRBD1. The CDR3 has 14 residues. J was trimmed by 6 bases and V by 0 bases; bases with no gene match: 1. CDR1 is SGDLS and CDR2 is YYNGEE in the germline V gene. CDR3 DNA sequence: TGTGCCAGCAGCGTAGGACAGGGGGGTCAGCCCCAGCATTTT. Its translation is CASSVGQGGQPQHF.

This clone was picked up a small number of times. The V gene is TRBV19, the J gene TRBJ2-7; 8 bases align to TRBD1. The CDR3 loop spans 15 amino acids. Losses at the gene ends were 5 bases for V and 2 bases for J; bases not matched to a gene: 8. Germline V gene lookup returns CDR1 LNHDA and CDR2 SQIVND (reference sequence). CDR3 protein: CASSAQGAYPYEQYF. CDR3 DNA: TGTGCCAGTAGTGCCCAGGGGGCTTACCCCTACGAGCAGTACTTC.

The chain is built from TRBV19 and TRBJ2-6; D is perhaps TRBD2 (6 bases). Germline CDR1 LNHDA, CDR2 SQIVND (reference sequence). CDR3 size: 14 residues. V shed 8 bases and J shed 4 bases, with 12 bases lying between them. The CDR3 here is CASWRGPGANVLTF. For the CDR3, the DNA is TGTGCCAGTTGGAGGGGTCCCGGGGCCAACGTCCTGACTTTC.

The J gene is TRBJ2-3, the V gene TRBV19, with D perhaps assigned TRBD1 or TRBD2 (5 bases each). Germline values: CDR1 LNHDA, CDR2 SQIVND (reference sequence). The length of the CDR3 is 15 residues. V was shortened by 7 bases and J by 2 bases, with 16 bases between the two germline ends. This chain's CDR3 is CASTIRGANTDTQYF. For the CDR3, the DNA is TGTGCCAGTACAATTAGAGGGGCAAACACAGATACGCAGTATTTT.

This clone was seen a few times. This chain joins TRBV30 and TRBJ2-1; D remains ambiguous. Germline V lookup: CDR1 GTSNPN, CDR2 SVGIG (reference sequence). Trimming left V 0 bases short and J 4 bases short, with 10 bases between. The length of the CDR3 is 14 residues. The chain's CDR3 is CAWSVNQLYNEQFF. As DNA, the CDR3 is TGTGCCTGGAGTGTTAACCAACTTTACAATGAGCAGTTCTTC. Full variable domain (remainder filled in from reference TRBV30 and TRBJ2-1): SQTIHQWPATLVQPVGSPLSLECTVEGTSNPNLYWYRQAAGRGLQLLFYSVGIGQISSEVPQNLSASRPQDRQFILSSKKLLLSDSGFYLCAWSVNQLYNEQFFGPGTRLTVL.

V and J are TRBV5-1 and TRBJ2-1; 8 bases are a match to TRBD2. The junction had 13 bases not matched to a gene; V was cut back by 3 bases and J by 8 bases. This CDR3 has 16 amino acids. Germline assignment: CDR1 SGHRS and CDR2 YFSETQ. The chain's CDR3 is CASSSSGRTTWDEQFF. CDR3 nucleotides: TGCGCCAGCAGCTCCAGCGGGAGAACCACGTGGGATGAGCAGTTCTTC.

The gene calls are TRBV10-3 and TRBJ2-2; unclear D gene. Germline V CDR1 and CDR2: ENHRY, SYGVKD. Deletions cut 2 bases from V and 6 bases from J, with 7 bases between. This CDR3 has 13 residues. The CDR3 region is CAISELSAGELFF. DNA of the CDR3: TGTGCCATCAGTGAGCTTTCGGCCGGGGAGCTGTTTTTT.

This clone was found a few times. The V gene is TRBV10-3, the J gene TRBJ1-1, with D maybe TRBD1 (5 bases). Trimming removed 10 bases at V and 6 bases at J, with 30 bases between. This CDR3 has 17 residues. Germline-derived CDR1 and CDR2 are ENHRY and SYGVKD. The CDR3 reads CATQSSPGLGPIAEAFF. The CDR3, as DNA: TGTGCCACCCAATCATCACCGGGACTTGGTCCGATCGCTGAAGCTTTCTTT.

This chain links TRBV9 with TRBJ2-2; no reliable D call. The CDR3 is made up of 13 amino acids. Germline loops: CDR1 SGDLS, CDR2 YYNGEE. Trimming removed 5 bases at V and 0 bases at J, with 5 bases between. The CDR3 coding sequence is TGTGCCAGCAGACCTGCGAACACCGGGGAGCTGTTTTTT. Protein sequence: CASRPANTGELFF.

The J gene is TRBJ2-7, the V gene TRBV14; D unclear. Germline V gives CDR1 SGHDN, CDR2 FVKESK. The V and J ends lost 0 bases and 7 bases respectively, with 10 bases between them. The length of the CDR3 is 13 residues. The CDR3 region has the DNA TGTGCCAGCAGCCAAGATTTAGACGCGGAGCAGTACTTC. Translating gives CASSQDLDAEQYF.

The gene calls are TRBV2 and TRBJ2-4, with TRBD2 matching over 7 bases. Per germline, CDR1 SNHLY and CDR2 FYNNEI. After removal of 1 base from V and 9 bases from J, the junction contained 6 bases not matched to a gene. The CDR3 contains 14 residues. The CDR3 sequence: CASSEGGSAGIQYF. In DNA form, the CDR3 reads TGTGCCAGCAGTGAAGGCGGGAGTGCTGGCATTCAGTACTTC.

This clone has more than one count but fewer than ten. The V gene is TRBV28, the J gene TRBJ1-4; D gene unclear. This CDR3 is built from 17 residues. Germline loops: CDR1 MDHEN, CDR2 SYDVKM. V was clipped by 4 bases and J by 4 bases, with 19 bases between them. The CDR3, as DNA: TGTGCCAGCAGTTGGCCAGGACTACGGCACGGTAATGAAAAACTGTTTTTT. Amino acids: CASSWPGLRHGNEKLFF. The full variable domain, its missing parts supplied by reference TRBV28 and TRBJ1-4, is DVKVTQSSRYLVKRTGEKVFLECVQDMDHENMFWYRQDPGLGLRLIYFSYDVKMKEKGDIPEGYSVSREKKERFSLILESASTNQTSMYLCASSWPGLRHGNEKLFFGSGTQLSVL.

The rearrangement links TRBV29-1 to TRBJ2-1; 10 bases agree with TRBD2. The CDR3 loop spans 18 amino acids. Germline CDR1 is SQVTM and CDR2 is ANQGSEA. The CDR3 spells CSLLIPLAGLSSYNEQFF. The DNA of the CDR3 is TGCAGTCTGCTTATCCCACTAGCGGGGCTCAGCTCCTACAATGAGCAGTTCTTC.

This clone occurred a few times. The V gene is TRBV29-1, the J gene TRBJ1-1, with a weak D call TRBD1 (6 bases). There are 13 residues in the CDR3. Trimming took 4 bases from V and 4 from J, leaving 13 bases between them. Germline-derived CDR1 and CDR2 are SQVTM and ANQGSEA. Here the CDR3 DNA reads TGCAGCGTTGTTGTAGGGGGAGGCACTGAAGCTTTCTTT. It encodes CSVVVGGGTEAFF. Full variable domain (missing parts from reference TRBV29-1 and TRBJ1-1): SAVISQKPSRDICQRGTSLTIQCQVDSQVTMMFWYRQQPGQSLTLIATANQGSEATYESGFVIDKFPISRPNLTFSTLTVSNMSPEDSSIYLCSVVVGGGTEAFFGQGTRLTVV.

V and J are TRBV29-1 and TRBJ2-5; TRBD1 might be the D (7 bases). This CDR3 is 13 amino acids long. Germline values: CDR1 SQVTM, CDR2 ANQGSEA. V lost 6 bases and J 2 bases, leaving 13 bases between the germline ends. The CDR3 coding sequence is TGCAGCGTGGGGGGACAGCCTCAAGAGACCCAGTACTTC. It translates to CSVGGQPQETQYF.

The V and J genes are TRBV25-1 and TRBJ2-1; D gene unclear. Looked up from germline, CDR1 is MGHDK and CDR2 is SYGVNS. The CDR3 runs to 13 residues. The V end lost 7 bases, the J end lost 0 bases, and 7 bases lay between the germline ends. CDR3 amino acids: CASTRGSYNEQFF. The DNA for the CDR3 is TGTGCCAGCACGCGCGGCTCCTACAATGAGCAGTTCTTC.

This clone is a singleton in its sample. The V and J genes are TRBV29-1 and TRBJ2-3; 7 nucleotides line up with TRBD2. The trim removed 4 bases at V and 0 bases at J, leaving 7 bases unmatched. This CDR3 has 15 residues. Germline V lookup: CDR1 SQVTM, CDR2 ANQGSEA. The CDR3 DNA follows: TGCAGCGTTGGAGGAACTAGCGTGAGCACAGATACGCAGTATTTT. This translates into CSVGGTSVSTDTQYF.

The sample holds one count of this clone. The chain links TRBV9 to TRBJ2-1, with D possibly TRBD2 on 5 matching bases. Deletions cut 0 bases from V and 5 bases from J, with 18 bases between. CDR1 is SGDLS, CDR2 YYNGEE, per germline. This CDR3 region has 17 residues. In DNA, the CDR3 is TGTGCCAGCAGCGTAGACGGGTGGCGGGTGGTTCACAATGAGCAGTTCTTC. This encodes CASSVDGWRVVHNEQFF.

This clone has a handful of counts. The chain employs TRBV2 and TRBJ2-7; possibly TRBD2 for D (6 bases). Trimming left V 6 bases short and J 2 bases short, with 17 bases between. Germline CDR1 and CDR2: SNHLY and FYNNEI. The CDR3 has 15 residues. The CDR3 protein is CASRVRLEITYEQYF. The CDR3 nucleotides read TGTGCCAGCAGGGTACGACTAGAAATTACCTACGAGCAGTACTTC. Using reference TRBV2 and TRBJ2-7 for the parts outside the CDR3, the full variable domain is EPEVTQTPSHQVTQMGQEVILRCVPISNHLYFYWYRQILGQKVEFLVSFYNNEISEKSEIFDDQFSVERPDGSNFTLKIRSTKLEDSAMYFCASRVRLEITYEQYFGPGTRLTVT.

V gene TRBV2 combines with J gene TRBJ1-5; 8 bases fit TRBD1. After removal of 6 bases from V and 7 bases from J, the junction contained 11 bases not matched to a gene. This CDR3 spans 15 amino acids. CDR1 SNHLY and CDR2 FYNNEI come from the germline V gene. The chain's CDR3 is CASRVGSGGRQPQHF. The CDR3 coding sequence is TGTGCCAGCAGGGTCGGCTCAGGGGGCCGACAGCCCCAGCATTTT.

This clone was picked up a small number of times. This CDR3 reads CASSSERRGPTDTQYF. DNA for the CDR3: TGCGCCAGCAGCTCCGAGCGGCGGGGGCCCACAGATACGCAGTATTTT. This sequence joins TRBV5-1 and TRBJ2-3; tentatively, D is TRBD2 (7 bases). Germline V gene data show CDR1 as SGHRS and CDR2 as YFSETQ. Trimming removed 3 bases at V and 2 bases at J, with 16 bases between. The CDR3 sequence is 16 residues long.

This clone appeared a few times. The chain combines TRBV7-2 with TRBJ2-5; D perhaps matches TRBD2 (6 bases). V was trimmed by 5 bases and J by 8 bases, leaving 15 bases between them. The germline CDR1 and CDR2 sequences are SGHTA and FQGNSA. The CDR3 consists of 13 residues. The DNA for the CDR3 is TGTGCCAGCAGCCCGAGGACTACGTCCACCCAGTACTTC. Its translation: CASSPRTTSTQYF.